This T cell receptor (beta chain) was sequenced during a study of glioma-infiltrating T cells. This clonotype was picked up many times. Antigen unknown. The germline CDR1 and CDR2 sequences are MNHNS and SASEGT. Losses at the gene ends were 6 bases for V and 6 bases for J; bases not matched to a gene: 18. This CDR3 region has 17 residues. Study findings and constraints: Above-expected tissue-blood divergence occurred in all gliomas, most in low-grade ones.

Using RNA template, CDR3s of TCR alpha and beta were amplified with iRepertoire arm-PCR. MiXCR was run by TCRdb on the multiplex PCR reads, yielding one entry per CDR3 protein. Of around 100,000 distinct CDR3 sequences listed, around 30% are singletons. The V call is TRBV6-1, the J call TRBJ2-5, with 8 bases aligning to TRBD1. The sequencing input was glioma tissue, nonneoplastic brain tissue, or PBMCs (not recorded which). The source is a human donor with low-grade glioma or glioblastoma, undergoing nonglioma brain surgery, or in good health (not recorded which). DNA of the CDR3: TGTGCCAGCAGGCCTGCCCTTACAGGGGGAGGTCGACAGACCCAGTACTTC. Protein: CASRPALTGGGRQTQYF.